Below, 7 T cell receptor beta chains from the same sample are listed, as sequenced in a study of T cell clones after liver transplantation. Profiling relied on immunoSEQ multiplex PCR, and the TCRdb table lists in-frame clones only, not all of them. Of tens of thousands of clones in the sample, around 90% were seen once. Sequencing was performed on CD4+ T cells from blood, taken before liver transplant. The receptors stem from a human donor who received a liver transplant.

V and J are TRBV29-1 and TRBJ2-7, with D perhaps TRBD1 (5 bases). V shed 3 bases and J shed 3 bases, with 12 bases lying between them. CDR1 is SQVTM and CDR2 is ANQGSEA in the germline V gene. This CDR3 comprises 13 residues. The DNA for the CDR3 is TGCAGCGTTGAGATGGGGCAGGGCTACGAGCAGTACTTC. This sequence encodes CSVEMGQGYEQYF.

V usage is TRBV7-2 and J usage is TRBJ1-1; D gene unclear. CDR3 length: 11 amino acids. Germline V gene lookup returns CDR1 SGHTA and CDR2 FQGNSA. Trimming took 5 bases from V and 0 from J, leaving 1 base between them. The CDR3 DNA reads as TGTGCCAGCAGCCTGAACACTGAAGCTTTCTTT. This codes for CASSLNTEAFF. Looking up the rest from reference TRBV7-2 and TRBJ1-1 gives the full variable domain: GAGVSQSPSNKVTEKGKDVELRCDPISGHTALYWYRQSLGQGLEFLIYFQGNSAPDKSGLPSDRFSAERTGGSVSTLTIQRTQQEDSAVYLCASSLNTEAFFGQGTRLTVV.

This chain links TRBV7-9 with TRBJ2-6, with D tentatively TRBD1 or TRBD2 (6 bases each). This CDR3 region has 13 residues. Germline V gene sequence: CDR1 SEHNR, CDR2 FQNEAQ (reference sequence). The CDR3 nucleotides are TGTGTCTGGAGGGGGTCTGGGGCCAACGTCCTGACTTTC. Its translation: CVWRGSGANVLTF.

V gene TRBV11-2 combines with J gene TRBJ1-1, with unresolved D. The CDR3 totals 15 residues. CDR1 and CDR2 (germline): SGHAT, FQNNGV. Trimming left V 1 base short and J 0 bases short, with 9 bases between. CDR3 sequence: CASSLGVLMNTEAFF. For the CDR3, the DNA is TGTGCCAGCAGCTTAGGGGTCCTAATGAACACTGAAGCTTTCTTT. Full variable domain (missing parts from reference TRBV11-2 and TRBJ1-1): EAGVAQSPRYKIIEKRQSVAFWCNPISGHATLYWYQQILGQGPKLLIQFQNNGVVDDSQLPKDRFSAERLKGVDSTLKIQPAKLEDSAVYLCASSLGVLMNTEAFFGQGTRLTVV.

This chain joins TRBV11-1 and TRBJ2-1; perhaps D is TRBD1 or TRBD2 (6 bases each). The germline CDR1 and CDR2 sequences are SGHAT and FQDESV (reference sequence). V gave up 5 bases and J gave up 7 bases, with 18 bases separating them. The CDR3 is 15 amino acids. CDR3 in amino acids: CASSPGAWSFNEQFF. The CDR3, as DNA: TGTGCCAGCAGCCCGGGGGCCTGGAGTTTTAATGAGCAGTTCTTC.

The chain combines TRBV29-1 with TRBJ1-1; a weak D match, TRBD1 (5 bases). The CDR3 totals 14 residues. With 2 bases removed from V and 1 base from J, the gap between germline ends came to 11 bases. The V gene's germline CDR1 is SQVTM and CDR2 ANQGSEA. Written as DNA, the CDR3 is TGCAGCGTTGAATTTAGGCAGGGGAACACTGAAGCTTTCTTT. Protein: CSVEFRQGNTEAFF.

This clone was detected only a few times. This chain connects TRBV10-2 to TRBJ1-1; D gene uncertain. Germline values: CDR1 WSHSY, CDR2 SAAADI. CDR3 size: 12 residues. Trimming removed 6 bases from V and 3 bases from J, with 8 bases in between. CDR3: CASSGGHTEAFF. The CDR3 DNA reads TGCGCCAGCAGCGGCGGTCACACTGAAGCTTTCTTT.